This T cell receptor beta chain was observed in a study of CD8+CD57+ T cells in acquired aplastic anemia (dated by TCRdb to 2017 to 2018). For the study in its entirety: DNA extracted from sorted CD4+ and CD8+ cells had a mean of roughly 3 ug, with a range of about 0.18 to 27.4 ug. An average of approximately 10 million reads for CD4+ cells and approximately 11 million reads for CD8+ cells was obtained from healthy donor samples. Overall study results and their limits: Patients and healthy controls showed no significant difference in CD8+ Simpson's diversity (P=0.060). Approximately 31 CD8+ CDR3 sequences were found in both patients and controls but appeared to be highly expressed in patients and within the immunodominant clones of the patients.

CDR1 and CDR2 (GTSNPN, SVGIG) derive from the germline V gene (reference sequence). The trim is 8 bases for V and 2 bases for J, with a gap of 13 bases between the germline ends. The CDR3, from cysteine to phenylalanine, totals 14 residues. The DNA shown is the 42-base CDR3, in frame from base 1. The study deep-sequenced TCR repertoires of sorted CD4+ and CD8+ blood T cells from severe aplastic anemia patients and healthy subjects. Ficoll-Paque density gradient centrifugation was used to isolate peripheral blood mononuclear cells. Before DNA was extracted, CD4+ and CD8+ T cells were sorted using either FACS or magnetic beads. About this clonotype itself: What this receptor recognizes is not known. Base qualities are missing; no much larger clone stands one base away.

TCR beta VDJ combination and CDR3 sequence profiling used genomic DNA as the template. An Illumina HiSeq 2000 was used for TCR repertoire sequencing. The paper's data handling went like this. Repertoire assessment relied on Simpson's diversity index, CDR3 size and DJ length profiles, and TRBV/TRBJ rearrangement plots. The immunodominant clone was defined as the most abundant DNA sequence in deep sequencing data. CDR3 amino acid sequences were screened for sharing across subjects and were compared with published repertoires and the VDJdb database. The public sequencing data were trimmed at Q25 with fastp and processed into clonotypes with MiXCR by TCRdb, which kept only in-frame beta chains. Each CDR3 protein gets just one entry, which takes the most common genes and DNA from the rows behind it. Clone size and V and J calls follow TCRdb, not the original study. The sample table shows around 68,000 distinct CDR3 sequences, and roughly half are seen once. About 8.9% of the sample comes from the top ten.

The chain links TRBV30 with TRBJ2-6, with no D gene named confidently. The sequence was collected from a human donor in good health, serving as a control. Sample: sorted CD4+, CD8+, or CD8+CD57+ T cells (not recorded which) from PBMCs. Read as DNA, the sequence is TGTGCCCGGGCAGGAAGAACTGGGGCCAACGTCCTGACTTTC. This encodes CARAGRTGANVLTF.